This entry features one T cell receptor (beta chain) sequence. Ten or more counts support this clonotype. Its antigen is still unknown. Base qualities are not provided; no much larger clone lies one nucleotide away. This sample is drawn from a study of T cell repertoires in cytomegalovirus infection (dated by TCRdb to the late 2010s). For the wider study: The HLA type of each donor mattered for the analysis, because public TCR beta signatures pointed to carriage of CMV infection along with the matching HLA type. What the work shows at the level of the full study, not this receptor alone: In both this cohort and an independent approximately 370-donor cohort, the cumulative frequency of public TCR beta family members distinguished carriers of CMV infection plus the relevant HLA type. The ex vivo response was dominated by HLA-C-restricted CMV-specific TCR beta clonotypes, which also provided the single most frequent clonotype in two of eight donors.

Germline trimming amounts to 5 bases on V and 7 bases on J, with 10 as the count of junction bases outside the gene matches. Via the germline V gene, CDR1 is SGHTA and CDR2 FQGNSA. Including cysteine and phenylalanine, the CDR3 has 17 amino acids. Kept here is only the CDR3 DNA, which spans 51 bases and is read in frame from base 1. The instrument given in TCRdb is Illumina HiSeq 1500. TCRdb reanalyzed the raw reads on its own, using fastp at Q25 for trimming and MiXCR for clone calling, and kept in-frame beta chains. Entries are consolidated by CDR3 protein sequence, retaining the most common genes and DNA. The sample contains some 200,000 distinct CDR3 sequences, nearly 9.5% of them found a single time. The ten biggest clones cover about 4.6% of the sample.

The sequence links TRBV7-2 to TRBJ2-5, with 16 bases in between that match TRBD2. This sequence was found in a human donor in good health (CMV status not recorded). Some clones in this sample may be carry-over from other donors' samples. The sequencing input was PBMCs. CDR3 reads: CASSLTGTSGGAGTQYF. The nucleotide sequence reads as follows: TGTGCCAGCAGCCTTACCGGGACTAGCGGGGGGGCGGGGACCCAGTACTTC.